This is a list of T cell receptor beta chains from one sample in a study of blood T cell repertoires in COVID-19. Sequenced by immunoSEQ multiplex PCR; TCRdb stores in-frame clones only, minus some. Of about 240,000 clones in the sample, around 81% are singletons; the top ten hold around 7%. Sequenced sample: peripheral blood. The receptors here all came from an elderly woman with COVID-19, enrolled during active disease. The CDR3 runs from the conserved cysteine through the conserved F or W. The order of the fields is V gene, clone size, J gene, D gene, CDR3 DNA, CDR3 protein. The D gene is left open where the match is weak. A clone size is listed for some rows: how often the clone was seen (once, few, many), or a class if it is expanded.

v_gene: TRBV28
abundance: .
j_gene: TRBJ1-1
d_gene: .
CDR3nt: TGTGCCAGCAGTTTAGGGGACACCTCATCAGGAGCTTTCTTT
CDR3aa: CASSLGDTSSGAFF

v_gene: TRBV7-9
abundance: .
j_gene: TRBJ1-6
d_gene: .
CDR3nt: TGTGCCACCCTGGGAGATACTTATAATTCACCCCTCCACTTT
CDR3aa: CATLGDTYNSPLHF

v_gene: TRBV27
abundance: .
j_gene: TRBJ1-1
d_gene: TRBD1
CDR3nt: TGTGCCAGCAGTTTGACAGGGATAGGCACTGAAGCTTTCTTT
CDR3aa: CASSLTGIGTEAFF

v_gene: TRBV3-1/TRBV3-2
abundance: .
j_gene: TRBJ2-7
d_gene: TRBD2
CDR3nt: TGTGCCAGCAGCCGAACTAGCGGGAGGGACGAGCAGTACTTC
CDR3aa: CASSRTSGRDEQYF

v_gene: TRBV5-6
abundance: .
j_gene: TRBJ1-3
d_gene: .
CDR3nt: TGTGCCAGCAGCACGGGGTCTCCTAATGGCAGCTCTGGAAACACCATATATTTT
CDR3aa: CASSTGSPNGSSGNTIYF

v_gene: TRBV24-1
abundance: few
j_gene: TRBJ2-2
d_gene: TRBD1
CDR3nt: TGTGCCACCAGTGATTCCCACAGGGGCGATGCCGGGGAGCTGTTTTTT
CDR3aa: CATSDSHRGDAGELFF

v_gene: TRBV19
abundance: .
j_gene: TRBJ1-5
d_gene: .
CDR3nt: TGTGCCAGTAGTATTGGTCGGAATCAGCCCCAGCATTTT
CDR3aa: CASSIGRNQPQHF

v_gene: TRBV5-4
abundance: .
j_gene: TRBJ1-2
d_gene: TRBD1
CDR3nt: TGTGCCAGCAGCTTGGTCCACGGACAGGGCGGCGGCTACACCTTC
CDR3aa: CASSLVHGQGGGYTF

v_gene: TRBV12-5
abundance: many
j_gene: TRBJ2-7
d_gene: .
CDR3nt: TGTGCTAGTGGTCTACAAAGGGGACTCGACGCCTACGAGCAGTACTTC
CDR3aa: CASGLQRGLDAYEQYF

v_gene: TRBV11-3
abundance: few
j_gene: TRBJ2-1
d_gene: TRBD2
CDR3nt: TGTGCCAGCAGCTTAAGCGGGGGCCCTTACAATGAGCAGTTCTTC
CDR3aa: CASSLSGGPYNEQFF